This TCR beta chain was found in a study of blood T cells in healthy people across ages (dated by TCRdb to about 2015). About the investigation overall: In model experiments, template switching captured about one uniquely barcoded TCR beta cDNA molecule for every two T cells. Two additional independent replicas of 1 million unique cDNA reads from the same blood draw were analyzed for two donors (one aged 18 to 30 and one aged 80 or older). The study measured age-related changes in TCR beta repertoire diversity using deep sequencing normalized with unique cDNA molecular identifiers. The donors were divided into four age groups: young (average 16 years), middle-aged (about 39), aged (roughly 66) and long-lived (approximately 74). Beyond this particular receptor, the publication reports: Since profiling was done on bulk unsorted PBMCs, naive and antigen-experienced compartments could not be conclusively compared. Because donor CMV infection status was unknown, age-related changes in expanded clonotypes were potentially confounded. Observed TCR beta diversity per million T cells fell roughly linearly with age, and a significant reduction was already apparent by age around 36. Compared with the aged group, the long-lived group had more naive CD4+ T cells, fewer expanded clones and increased TCR diversity, suggesting age selection. Estimates of total diversity based on one million sequenced T cells were regarded as lower bounds and as underestimates. The percentage of naive T cells measured by flow cytometry correlated strongly with observed TCR beta diversity.

This clonotype came up many times. Its antigen remains undetermined. No base quality information exists; no much larger clone differs at one position. Receptors were amplified or captured by 5' RACE. For sequencing, an Illumina HiSeq 2500 was employed. A second PCR of roughly 7 to 11 cycles was performed with a sample-barcoded 5' primer and a J-beta primer mix. A template-switch 5' adaptor carrying 12 random nucleotides introduced a unique molecular identifier onto each TCR beta cDNA molecule. Each sample yielded at least 2.5 million CDR3-containing paired-end reads. First-strand cDNA was synthesized from all RNA with the Mint cDNA synthesis kit, primed by a TRBC-specific oligonucleotide. Following uracil-DNA glycosylase treatment, all cDNA underwent a first 18-cycle PCR with the universal primers M1SS and BC2_uni_R. The authors processed their data as follows. For normalization, 1 million high-quality reads were randomly selected from each sample, with every read carrying a distinct molecular identifier. Reads sharing molecular identifiers were discarded rather than binned into consensus sequences. MiTCR, with a Q25 quality threshold and the strictest error-elimination algorithm, was used for CDR3 identification, clonotype clustering and error correction. A nonparametric unseen species model with Euler transformation was used to estimate a lower bound on total TCR beta diversity. TCRdb applied fastp at Q25 and MiXCR to the public reads, then kept only in-frame beta chains. Every distinct CDR3 protein forms one entry, paired with its most common genes and DNA. These V and J calls rely on TCRdb rather than the paper's analysis. Within this sample are around 800,000 distinct CDR3 sequences, with more than 25% of them counted one time only. Jointly, the top ten make up around 2.9% of the sample.

CDR1 and CDR2 were assigned from the germline V gene (reference sequence) as SEHNR and FQNEAQ. Counted from cysteine to phenylalanine, this CDR3 has 15 amino acids. The entry retains the CDR3 DNA only, 45 bases that are in frame from base 1. V loses 1 base of germline sequence and J loses 5 bases, and the interval between the two ends is 15 bases. Donors were roughly 40 systemically healthy Caucasian individuals from Russia aged roughly 6 to 90 years. About 9.8 milliliters of peripheral blood were drawn from each donor into EDTA-treated Vacutainer tubes. Ficoll-Paque density-gradient centrifugation was used to isolate PBMCs, with at least 6.5 million per sample. Total RNA, at least 5 micrograms per sample, was extracted from PBMCs with Trizol reagent. For every donor, an aliquot of PBMCs went through flow cytometry to measure the percentages of naive CD45RAhigh/CD27high T cells. These same data were also listed under a study on T cells of mothers and their children. Per the second study: Nine systemically healthy Caucasian individuals, comprising three mothers and their six children, were included as donors. cDNA synthesis used all of the extracted RNA, with roughly 1.5 ug of RNA in each 15 ul reaction. In the second PCR, sample barcodes and 2-4 random nucleotides were introduced via the M1S primer. Each mother yielded over 9.5 million TCR beta CDR3 reads and each child 2.5 million to 3 million reads. In both related and unrelated pairs, thymic selection shapes the output of TCR recombination in a similar way, with inherited differences having only a minor effect. Normalized repertoire overlap was always slightly but never significantly higher in related than unrelated mother-child pairs. No persistent microchimeric T cell clones were found, with a detection sensitivity of approximately 100 clones per million clonotypes. Deep NGS was used in the study to compare the TCR beta repertoires of mothers and children and to look for features that separate related mother-child pairs from unrelated individuals. The mean age was about 38 +/- 4 years for the mothers and approximately 11 +/- 4 years for the children. After adapter ligation with NEBNext reagents, the libraries were sequenced on Illumina HiSeq 2000 with 100+100 nt paired-end reads. To prevent cross-contamination, the mother and child libraries were prepared one month apart and sequenced in separate runs. For each donor, between roughly 450,000 and 2,300,000 distinct TCR beta clonotypes were identified. Naive TCR beta clonotypes were estimated from low-frequency clonotypes matched to each donor's FACS-determined naive share, without sorting.

The sequencing sample was made of blood. This receptor chain uses TRBV7-9 and TRBJ2-7, with the D gene call left open. The receptor was derived from a boy under 18 in good health. At the DNA level, the sequence is TGTGCCAGCAGCTTAGGGATGATAGGGAACCACGAGCAGTACTTC. Its protein reads: CASSLGMIGNHEQYF.